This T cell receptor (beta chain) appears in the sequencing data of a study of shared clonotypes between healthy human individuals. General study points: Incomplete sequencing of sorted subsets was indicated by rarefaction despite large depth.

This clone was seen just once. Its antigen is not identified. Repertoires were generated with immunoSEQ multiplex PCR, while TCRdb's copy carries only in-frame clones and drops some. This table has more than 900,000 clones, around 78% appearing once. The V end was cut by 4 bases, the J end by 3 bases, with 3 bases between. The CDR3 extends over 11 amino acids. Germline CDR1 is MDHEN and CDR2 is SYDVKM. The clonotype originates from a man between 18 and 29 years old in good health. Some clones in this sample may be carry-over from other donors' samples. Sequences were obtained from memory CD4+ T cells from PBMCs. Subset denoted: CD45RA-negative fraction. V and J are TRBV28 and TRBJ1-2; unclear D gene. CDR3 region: CASSSYYGYTF. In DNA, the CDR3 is TGTGCCAGCAGTTCCTACTATGGCTACACCTTC.